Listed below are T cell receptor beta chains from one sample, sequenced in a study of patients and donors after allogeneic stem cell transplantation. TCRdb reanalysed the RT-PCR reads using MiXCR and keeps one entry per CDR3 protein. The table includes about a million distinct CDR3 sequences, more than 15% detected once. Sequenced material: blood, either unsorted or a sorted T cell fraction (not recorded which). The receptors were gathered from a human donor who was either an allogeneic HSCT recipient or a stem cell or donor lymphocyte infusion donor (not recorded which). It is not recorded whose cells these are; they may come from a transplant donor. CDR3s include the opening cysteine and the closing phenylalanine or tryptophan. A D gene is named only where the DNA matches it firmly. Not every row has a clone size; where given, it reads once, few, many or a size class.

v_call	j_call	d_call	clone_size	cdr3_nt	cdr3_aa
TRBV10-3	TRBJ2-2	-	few	TGTGCCATGGGCCGGGGGACCGGGGAGCTGTTTTTT	CAMGRGTGELFF
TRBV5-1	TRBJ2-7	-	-	TGCGCCAGCAGCCGGGACGGCAGGGGTCGCTACGAGCAGTACTTC	CASSRDGRGRYEQYF
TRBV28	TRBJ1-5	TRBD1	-	TGTGCCAGCAGTCCACACGGACAGGGGGGCAATCAGCCCCAGCATTTT	CASSPHGQGGNQPQHF
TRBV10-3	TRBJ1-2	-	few	TGTGCCATCAGTGTTATTGGAGGGGACTATGGCTACACCTTC	CAISVIGGDYGYTF
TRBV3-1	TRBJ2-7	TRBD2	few	TGTGCCAGCAGCCAAGATGTGACGGGAGGGAAAGAGAACTACGAGCAGTACTTC	CASSQDVTGGKENYEQYF
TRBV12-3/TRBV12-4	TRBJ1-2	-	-	TGTGCCAGCAGTCCCCGGGCAGACCCCTTTCGATCTCGAAACTATGGCTACACCTTC	CASSPRADPFRSRNYGYTF
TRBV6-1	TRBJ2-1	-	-	TGTGCCAGCACGCGAGCGGCAAGCTCCTACAATGAGCAGTTCTTC	CASTRAASSYNEQFF
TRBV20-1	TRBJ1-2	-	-	TGCAGTGCTATCCTTCGTGGCTACACCTTC	CSAILRGYTF
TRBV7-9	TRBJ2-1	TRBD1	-	TGTGCCAGCAGCGCCACACGGACAGGGGGTTACAATGAGCAGTTCTTC	CASSATRTGGYNEQFF
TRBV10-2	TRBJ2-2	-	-	TGCGCCAGCAGTGAGCAGGGGATTGCCGGGGAGCTGTTTTTT	CASSEQGIAGELFF
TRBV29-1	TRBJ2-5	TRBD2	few	TGCAGCGCCGGGGGGGGGAAAGAACTAGGTGTCGAGACCCAGTACTTC	CSAGGGKELGVETQYF
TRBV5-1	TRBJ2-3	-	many	TGCGCCAGCAGCTTGGGGACACTCGGTACAGATACGCAGTATTTT	CASSLGTLGTDTQYF
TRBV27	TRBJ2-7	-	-	TGTGCCAGCACACCGGAAACGGGGAGTCAGTACGAGCAGTACTTC	CASTPETGSQYEQYF
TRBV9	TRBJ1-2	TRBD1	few	TGTGCCAGCAGCGCGGAAGACAGGGTGTATGGCTACACCTTC	CASSAEDRVYGYTF
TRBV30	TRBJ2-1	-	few	TGTGCCTGGAGTGGCGAGAATTCACCGAGGAATGAGCAGTTCTTC	CAWSGENSPRNEQFF
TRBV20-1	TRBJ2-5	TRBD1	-	TGCAGTGCTAAACCTCGTAACAGGGGTTTCGAGACCCAGTACTTC	CSAKPRNRGFETQYF
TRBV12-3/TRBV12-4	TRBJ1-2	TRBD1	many	TGTGCCAGCAGTTCGACAGGGTCGGGTGGCTACACCTTC	CASSSTGSGGYTF
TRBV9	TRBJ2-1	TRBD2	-	TGTGCCAGCAGCGTAGTAAGCGGGGGGGACAATGAGCAGTTCTTC	CASSVVSGGDNEQFF
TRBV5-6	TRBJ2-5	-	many	TGTGCCAGCAGCGCCGGGGGGCCCCATAAAGAGACCCAGTACTTC	CASSAGGPHKETQYF
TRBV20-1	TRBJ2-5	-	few	TGCAGTGCTAGATCCGACTCCCCGGAGACCCAGTACTTC	CSARSDSPETQYF
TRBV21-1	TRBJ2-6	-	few	TGTGCCAGCAGCAAGTGGGTATTAGACTCTGGGGCCAACGTCCTGACTTTC	CASSKWVLDSGANVLTF
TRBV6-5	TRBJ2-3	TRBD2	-	TGTGCCAGCAGTTTGGTCCGGGCGGGGGGGACTAGCACAGATACGCAGTATTTT	CASSLVRAGGTSTDTQYF
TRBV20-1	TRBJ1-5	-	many	TGCAGTGCTAGAGAAGTCATAACTAGCAATCAGCCCCAGCATTTT	CSAREVITSNQPQHF
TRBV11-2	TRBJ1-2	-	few	TGTGCCAGCAGCTTCCCAGGGACGATGGGCTATGGCTACACCTTC	CASSFPGTMGYGYTF
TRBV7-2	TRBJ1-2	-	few	TGTGCCAGCAGCTTAGAGTTGGGGCAAGACTATGGCTACACCTTC	CASSLELGQDYGYTF
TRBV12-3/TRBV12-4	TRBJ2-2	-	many	TGTGCCAGCAGTTTAACACCCACCGGGGAGCTGTTTTTT	CASSLTPTGELFF
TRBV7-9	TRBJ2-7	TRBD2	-	TGTGCCAGCAGCCGACGACTTAGGGACGGCCTGGGAGGGGAGCAGTACTTC	CASSRRLRDGLGGEQYF
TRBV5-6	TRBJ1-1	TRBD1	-	TGTGCCAGCAGCTTGGCCGGGGCAGGGGGCCGAGAAGCTTTCTTT	CASSLAGAGGREAFF
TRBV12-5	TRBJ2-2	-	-	TGTGCTAGTGGTTCCACGTCTAAAGACAGGCAGGGGACCGGGGAGCTGTTTTTT	CASGSTSKDRQGTGELFF
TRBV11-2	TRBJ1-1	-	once	TGTGCCAGCACTTTCGGGCGGTTGAGGGACCCTGAAGCTTTCTTT	CASTFGRLRDPEAFF
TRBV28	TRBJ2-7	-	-	TGTGCCAGCACGAACCACTACGAGCAGTACTTC	CASTNHYEQYF
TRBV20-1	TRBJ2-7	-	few	TGCAGTGCTAGAGACCCTGGGGCCTACGAGCAGTACTTC	CSARDPGAYEQYF
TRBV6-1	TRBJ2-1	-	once	TGTGCCAGCAGTGAGGGGGGCCTAGCCCCCTACAATGAGCAGTTCTTC	CASSEGGLAPYNEQFF
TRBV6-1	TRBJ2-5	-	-	TGTGCCAGCAGCCGAATGAAGCTCCCTCAAGAGACCCAGTACTTC	CASSRMKLPQETQYF
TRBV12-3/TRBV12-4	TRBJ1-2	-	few	TGTGCCAGCAGTACAACGGGGGGGCTATATGGCTACACCTTC	CASSTTGGLYGYTF
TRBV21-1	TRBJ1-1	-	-	TGTGCCAGCAGCAGACTAGGGGACAGTGAAGCTTTCTTT	CASSRLGDSEAFF
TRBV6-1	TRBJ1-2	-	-	TGTGCCAGCAGTGAGCAGGGGCCAGTCTATGGCTACACCTTC	CASSEQGPVYGYTF
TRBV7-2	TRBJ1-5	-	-	TGTGCCAGCAGTTCCCAGTATCCGTTACAGCCCCAGCATTTT	CASSSQYPLQPQHF
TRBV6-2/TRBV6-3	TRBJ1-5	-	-	TGTGCCAGCTGCGGACAGTTCAATCAGCCCCAGCATTTT	CASCGQFNQPQHF
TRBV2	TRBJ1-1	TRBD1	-	TGTGCCAGCAGTGAAAGGGACAGGGGAAGCACTGAAGCTTTCTTT	CASSERDRGSTEAFF
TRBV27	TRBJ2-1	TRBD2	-	TGTGCCAGCAGTCTGACCAACTTTAGACTAGCGGGAGAATCTGAGCAGTTCTTC	CASSLTNFRLAGESEQFF
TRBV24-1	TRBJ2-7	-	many	TGTGCCACCAGTGATGGGCAGTACTACGAGCAGTACTTC	CATSDGQYYEQYF
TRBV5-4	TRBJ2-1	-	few	TGTGCCAGCAGCTTGAATGTTCTGAATGAGCAGTTCTTC	CASSLNVLNEQFF
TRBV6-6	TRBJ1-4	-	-	TGTGCCAGCAGTCCAGAGGGAGGAAAACTGTTTTTT	CASSPEGGKLFF
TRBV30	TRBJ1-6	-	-	TGTGCCTGGAGGTCAATCAGACTTGATAATTCACCCCTCCACTTT	CAWRSIRLDNSPLHF
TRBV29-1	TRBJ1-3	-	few	TGCAGCGTTGAAGTCGGATCGGGCCGCGGGGACACCATATATTTT	CSVEVGSGRGDTIYF
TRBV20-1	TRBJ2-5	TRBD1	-	TGCAGTGCGGCACCATACAGGGGGTGGCAAGAGACCCAGTACTTC	CSAAPYRGWQETQYF
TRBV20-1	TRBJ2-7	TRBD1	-	TGCAGTGCTAGAGTTCTTGGGCCTGGGACAGGGACATACGAGCAGTACTTC	CSARVLGPGTGTYEQYF
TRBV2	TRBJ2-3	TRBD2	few	TGTGCCAGCAGACCGAAAGGACTAGCGGTGAGCACAGATACGCAGTATTTT	CASRPKGLAVSTDTQYF
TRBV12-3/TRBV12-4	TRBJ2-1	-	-	TGTGCCAGCAGTTCCCCTCGGGCCCGCTACAATGAGCAGTTCTTC	CASSSPRARYNEQFF
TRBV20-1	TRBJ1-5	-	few	TGCAGTGCTAGAAGTTCGACGGGCAATCAGCCCCAGCATTTT	CSARSSTGNQPQHF
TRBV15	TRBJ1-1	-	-	TGTGCCACCAGCAGAGATCTGGGGTTGTCGGACACTGAAGCTTTCTTT	CATSRDLGLSDTEAFF
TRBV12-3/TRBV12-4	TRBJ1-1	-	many	TGTGCCAGCGCCCTGTGGCGGAAACAGAACACTGAAGCTTTCTTT	CASALWRKQNTEAFF
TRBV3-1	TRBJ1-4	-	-	TGTGCCAGCAGCCAAGAATTATGGGAAAAACTGTTTTTT	CASSQELWEKLFF
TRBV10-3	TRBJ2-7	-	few	TGTGCCATCAGTACCCAGGGTTACGAGCAGTACTTC	CAISTQGYEQYF